The 9 T cell receptor beta chains listed next were all sequenced from one sample in a study of T cell repertoires in cytomegalovirus infection. TCRdb re-analysed the reads in MiXCR, keeping a single row per CDR3 protein. In the table there are around 210,000 distinct CDR3 sequences, approximately 7% of which are singletons. Sequences were obtained from PBMCs. The source of these receptors is a human donor in good health (CMV status not recorded). Some clones in this sample may be carry-over from other donors' samples.

On this clonotype: An end of the junction differs from the germline gene, which may be a read error. V usage is TRBV5-1 and J usage is TRBJ2-7; possible D gene TRBD2, 6 bases. Germline V gene sequence: CDR1 SGHRS, CDR2 YFSETQ. The CDR3 loop spans 14 amino acids. The CDR3 here is CASSWGGPSYAQYF. The CDR3 nucleotides read TGCGCCAGCAGCTGGGGAGGACCTTCCTACGCGCAGTATTTC.

This clonotype was seen ten or more times. V gene TRBV20-1 combines with J gene TRBJ1-2; 10 nucleotides line up with TRBD1. The V gene end was trimmed by 1 base and the J gene end by 5 bases; junction bases not matched to a gene: 10. Germline-derived CDR1 and CDR2 are DFQATT and SNEGSKA (reference sequence). The CDR3 extends over 16 amino acids. CDR3 in amino acids: CSARAPGTGVFYGYTF. The CDR3 region has the DNA TGCAGTGCTAGAGCCCCCGGGACAGGGGTTTTTTATGGCTACACCTTC.

This chain connects TRBV2 to TRBJ2-3; D may be TRBD1 (5 bases). Germline assignment: CDR1 SNHLY and CDR2 FYNNEI. The CDR3 sequence is 12 residues long. V shed 7 bases and J shed 5 bases, with 10 bases lying between them. CDR3 nucleotides: TGTGCCAGCAAAGGGGCCAGAGATACGCAGTATTTT. It codes for CASKGARDTQYF. Based on the CDR3 plus reference TRBV2 and TRBJ2-3, the full variable domain is EPEVTQTPSHQVTQMGQEVILRCVPISNHLYFYWYRQILGQKVEFLVSFYNNEISEKSEIFDDQFSVERPDGSNFTLKIRSTKLEDSAMYFCASKGARDTQYFGPGTRLTVL.

This clonotype was seen repeatedly, ten times or more. This chain connects TRBV10-3 to TRBJ1-2; 8 nucleotides line up with TRBD1. With V trimmed by 6 bases and J by 6 bases, 6 bases remained unmatched. The CDR3 extends over 13 amino acids. The V gene's germline CDR1 is ENHRY and CDR2 SYGVKD. CDR3 in amino acids: CAIRSTGVDGYTF. DNA of the CDR3: TGTGCCATCAGGTCGACAGGGGTTGATGGCTACACCTTC.

This clonotype was detected ten times or more. This sequence joins TRBV7-2 and TRBJ1-1; D may be TRBD1 (5 bases). The CDR3 covers 15 residues. Germline V gene sequence: CDR1 SGHTA, CDR2 FQGNSA. Trimming pared 2 bases from V and 1 base from J, leaving 11 bases between. As DNA, the CDR3 is TGTGCCAGCAGCTTAACGGTCGGGGCGAACACTGAAGCTTTCTTT. It translates to CASSLTVGANTEAFF.

This clonotype was seen ten or more times. The V and J genes are TRBV7-9 and TRBJ1-2; D unclear. V lost 5 bases and J 6 bases, leaving 10 bases between the germline ends. Germline V gives CDR1 SEHNR, CDR2 FQNEAQ (reference sequence). The CDR3 spans 12 residues. CDR3 sequence reads: CASSQTEHGYTF. CDR3 sequence (DNA): TGTGCCAGCAGCCAGACCGAACATGGCTACACCTTC.

The table lists this clonotype with many counts. The chain uses TRBV10-3 and TRBJ1-3; D not resolved. The CDR3 is 13 residues long. Trimming left V 9 bases short and J 2 bases short, with 11 bases between. Germline-derived CDR1 and CDR2 are ENHRY and SYGVKD. The CDR3 spells CAMTRTTGNTIYF. CDR3 sequence (DNA): TGTGCCATGACGCGGACTACTGGAAACACCATATATTTT.

This clonotype was counted a few times. The V gene is TRBV20-1, the J gene TRBJ2-5; D call uncertain. Trimming shortened V by 0 bases and J by 7 bases, and 21 bases separated the two germline ends. Germline V gene lookup returns CDR1 DFQATT and CDR2 SNEGSKA (reference sequence). This CDR3 comprises 16 residues. The CDR3: CSARDLPGRLGGTQYF. In DNA form, the CDR3 reads TGCAGTGCTAGAGATCTCCCGGGCCGGCTAGGTGGGACCCAGTACTTC.

At least ten counts were recorded for this clonotype. The J gene is TRBJ2-2, the V gene TRBV6-2 or TRBV6-3, with TRBD2 matching over 11 bases. Germline trimming cut 4 bases from V and 4 bases from J; bases unmatched to any gene: 11. This CDR3 has 18 residues. Germline V gene lookup returns CDR1 MNHEY and CDR2 SVGEGT. The CDR3 DNA sequence: TGTGCCAGCAGTTCTCGACTAGCGGGGCCAAGGATCACCGGGGAGCTGTTTTTT. Residues: CASSSRLAGPRITGELFF.